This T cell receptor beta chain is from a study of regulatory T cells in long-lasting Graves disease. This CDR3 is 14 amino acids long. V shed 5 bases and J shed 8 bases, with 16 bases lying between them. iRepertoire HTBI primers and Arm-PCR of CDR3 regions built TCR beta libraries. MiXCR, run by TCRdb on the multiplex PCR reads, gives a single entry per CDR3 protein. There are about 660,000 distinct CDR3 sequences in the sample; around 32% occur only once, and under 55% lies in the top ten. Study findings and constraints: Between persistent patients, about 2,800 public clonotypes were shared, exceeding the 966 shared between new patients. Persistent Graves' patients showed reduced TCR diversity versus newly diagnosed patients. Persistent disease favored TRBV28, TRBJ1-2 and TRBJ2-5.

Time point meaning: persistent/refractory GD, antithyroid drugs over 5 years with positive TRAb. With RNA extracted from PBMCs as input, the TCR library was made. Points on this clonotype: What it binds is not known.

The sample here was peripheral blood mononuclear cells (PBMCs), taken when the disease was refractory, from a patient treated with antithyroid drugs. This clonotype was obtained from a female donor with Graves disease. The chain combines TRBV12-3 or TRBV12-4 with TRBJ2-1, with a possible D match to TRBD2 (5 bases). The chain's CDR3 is CASSPLAGDDEQFF. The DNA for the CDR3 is TGTGCCAGCAGTCCGTTGGCCGGGGATGATGAGCAGTTCTTC.